This T cell receptor (beta chain) was found in a study of blood T cell repertoires in COVID-19. Per the study methods: Amplification from reference gene primers served as the basis for estimated nucleated cell counts. Some clones are missing from TCRdb's copy, which holds only in-frame ones; the method was immunoSEQ multiplex PCR. V and J calls and clone size come straight from that table; D and trimming were deduced from the DNA. The repertoire includes 240,000 or so clones, 85% to 90% of them detected once, and approximately 9.5% sits in the top ten. Residents of about two dozen US areas, aged about 18 to 95 years, made up the participants. This clone occurred many times. The sequencing input was PBMCs or T cells enriched from blood (not recorded which). The TCR comes from a middle-aged man who had recovered from COVID-19.

The CDR3, as DNA: TGTGCCAGAAAAAGTACTAGTGATGAGCAGTTCTTC. This gives the protein CARKSTSDEQFF. The J gene is TRBJ2-1, the V gene TRBV2; possibly TRBD2 for D (5 bases). This CDR3 is 12 amino acids long. V was shortened by 9 bases and J by 8 bases, with 14 bases between the two germline ends. Germline V gene sequence: CDR1 SNHLY, CDR2 FYNNEI.